The rows below give T cell receptor beta chains drawn from one sample of a study of T-cell reconstitution after alpha-beta-depleted transplantation in children. TCRdb fed the PCR reads into MiXCR, producing one record per CDR3 protein. The data show under 750,000 distinct CDR3 sequences, 20% to 25% seen once. This sample comprised PBMCs, mostly from graft donor cells, obtained 360 days after TCRalphabeta/CD19-depleted stem cell transplant. The receptors were gathered from a boy younger than two who had a stem cell transplant for acute myeloid leukemia, so the T cells may come from the graft donor. The CDR3 runs from the conserved cysteine through the conserved F or W. D genes are given only for firm matches. Size tells how often a clone was seen (once, few, many) or the class of an expanded clone, and some rows leave it out.

>NA|few|TRBJ2-7|TRBV6-1
CASSPRPIEGWEQYF
TGTGCCAGCAGTCCCAGGCCTATCGAGGGGTGGGAGCAGTACTTC
>NA|NA|TRBJ2-1|TRBV20-1
CSATQPRSDEQFF
TGCAGTGCTACCCAACCCCGCTCCGATGAGCAGTTCTTC
>NA|NA|TRBJ2-1|TRBV28
CASSFFLRDNEQFF
TGTGCCAGCAGTTTTTTTCTCAGGGACAATGAGCAGTTCTTC
>NA|many|TRBJ2-3|TRBV19
CASSAGLYTDTQYF
TGTGCCAGTAGTGCTGGACTTTACACAGATACGCAGTATTTT
>NA|NA|TRBJ2-1|TRBV28
CAVTGEANEQFF
TGTGCCGTGACAGGTGAGGCCAATGAGCAGTTCTTC
>TRBD1|few|TRBJ2-3|TRBV12-3/TRBV12-4
CASSSDRVYTDTQYF
TGTGCCAGCAGCTCCGACAGGGTGTACACAGATACGCAGTATTTT
>TRBD2|few|TRBJ2-3|TRBV4-1
CASSQDPGAGGRDTQYF
TGCGCCAGCAGCCAAGATCCGGGAGCGGGGGGGCGAGATACGCAGTATTTT
>NA|NA|TRBJ1-2|TRBV24-1
CATSDQNYGYTF
TGTGCCACCAGTGACCAGAACTATGGCTACACCTTC
>NA|NA|TRBJ2-2|TRBV24-1
CATSDFGELFF
TGTGCCACCAGTGATTTTGGGGAGCTGTTTTTT
>NA|many|TRBJ2-5|TRBV20-1
CSARVVQFAQYF
TGCAGTGCTAGAGTTGTACAGTTTGCCCAGTACTTC
>TRBD2|few|TRBJ2-1|TRBV15
CATSRDVSSGVEQFF
TGTGCCACCAGCAGAGATGTGAGTAGCGGGGTAGAGCAGTTCTTC
>TRBD2|many|TRBJ2-2|TRBV12-3/TRBV12-4
CASKPASGGTGELFF
TGTGCCAGCAAACCCGCTTCGGGGGGTACCGGGGAGCTGTTTTTT
>NA|NA|TRBJ2-5|TRBV6-1
CAYEGGKRAQYF
TGTGCTTATGAGGGGGGGAAACGAGCCCAGTACTTC
>NA|NA|TRBJ2-1|TRBV12-3/TRBV12-4
CASSPVGEITKKQFF
TGTGCCAGCAGCCCGGTGGGGGAGATTACGAAAAAACAGTTCTTC
>TRBD1|many|TRBJ1-1|TRBV3-1
CASSQHDRENTEAFF
TGTGCCAGCAGCCAACATGACAGGGAGAACACTGAAGCTTTCTTT
>NA|NA|TRBJ1-2|TRBV12-3/TRBV12-4
CASSLGRAPVNYGYTF
TGTGCCAGCAGTTTGGGCAGGGCGCCCGTAAACTATGGCTACACCTTC
>NA|NA|TRBJ2-5|TRBV7-8
CASTLSEIQETQYF
TGTGCCAGCACCCTTTCAGAGATCCAAGAGACCCAGTACTTC
>NA|many|TRBJ1-6|TRBV6-5
CASSSSMVNSPLHF
TGTGCCAGCAGTTCCTCCATGGTAAATTCACCCCTCCACTTT
>TRBD2|few|TRBJ2-3|TRBV12-3/TRBV12-4
CASSPRLPAGGKDTQYF
TGTGCCAGCAGTCCCCGGCTTCCAGCGGGGGGGAAAGATACGCAGTATTTT
>NA|NA|TRBJ1-5|TRBV7-2
CASSLTGSLNQPQHF
TGTGCCAGCAGCTTGACCGGGTCTCTAAATCAGCCCCAGCATTTT
>NA|NA|TRBJ1-4|TRBV2
CASSGTATTNEKLFF
TGTGCCAGCAGTGGAACGGCGACAACTAATGAAAAACTGTTTTTT
>NA|many|TRBJ1-3|TRBV3-1
CASSPRREGNTIYF
TGTGCCAGCAGCCCCCGTCGTGAGGGAAACACCATATATTTT
>TRBD2|many|TRBJ2-5|TRBV28
CAISGGAEETQYF
TGTGCCATCAGCGGGGGGGCCGAGGAGACCCAGTACTTC
>TRBD1|NA|TRBJ2-5|TRBV25-1
CASSEYRGRWETQYF
TGTGCCAGCAGTGAATACAGGGGGCGCTGGGAGACCCAGTACTTC
>NA|NA|TRBJ1-1|TRBV29-1
CSVEDRTGRHTEAFF
TGCAGCGTTGAAGATCGTACAGGGCGGCACACTGAAGCTTTCTTT
>NA|NA|TRBJ1-5|TRBV20-1
CSASGDGRGSQPQHF
TGCAGTGCTAGTGGGGACGGCAGGGGAAGTCAGCCCCAGCATTTT
>TRBD1|NA|TRBJ2-1|TRBV20-1
CSATGTGINEQFF
TGCAGTGCTACCGGGACAGGAATCAATGAGCAGTTCTTC
>NA|many|TRBJ1-6|TRBV20-1
CSARARAPAGSPLHF
TGCAGTGCTAGAGCTCGAGCCCCGGCTGGGTCACCCCTCCACTTT
>NA|NA|TRBJ1-1|TRBV18
CASSSGVMSDTEAFF
TGTGCCAGCTCATCGGGGGTCATGTCGGATACTGAAGCTTTCTTT
>TRBD2|NA|TRBJ2-3|TRBV7-2
CASSPGLAPDTQYF
TGTGCCAGCAGCCCGGGACTAGCTCCAGATACGCAGTATTTT
>TRBD1|NA|TRBJ1-3|TRBV20-1
CSAGQGVIGGNTIYF
TGCAGTGCCGGACAGGGCGTTATAGGTGGAAACACCATATATTTT
>TRBD2|NA|TRBJ2-2|TRBV7-9
CASSAGLAGTTGELFF
TGTGCCAGCAGCGCGGGACTAGCGGGGACCACCGGGGAGCTGTTTTTT